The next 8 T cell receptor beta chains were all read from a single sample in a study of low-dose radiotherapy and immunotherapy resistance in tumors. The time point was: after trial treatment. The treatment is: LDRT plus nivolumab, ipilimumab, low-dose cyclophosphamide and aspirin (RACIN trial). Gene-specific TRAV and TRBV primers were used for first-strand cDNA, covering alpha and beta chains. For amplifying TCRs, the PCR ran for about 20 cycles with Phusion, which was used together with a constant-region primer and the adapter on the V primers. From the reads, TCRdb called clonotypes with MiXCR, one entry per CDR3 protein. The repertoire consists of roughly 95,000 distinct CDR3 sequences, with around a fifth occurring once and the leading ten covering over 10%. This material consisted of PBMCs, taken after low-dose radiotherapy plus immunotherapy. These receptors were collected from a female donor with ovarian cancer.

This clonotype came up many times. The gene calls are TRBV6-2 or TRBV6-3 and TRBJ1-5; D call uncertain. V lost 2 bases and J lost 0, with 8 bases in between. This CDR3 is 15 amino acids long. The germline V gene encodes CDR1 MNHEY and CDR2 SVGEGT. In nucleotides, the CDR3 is TGTGCCAGCAGTTACACGGCGGTTAGCAATCAGCCCCAGCATTTT. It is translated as CASSYTAVSNQPQHF.

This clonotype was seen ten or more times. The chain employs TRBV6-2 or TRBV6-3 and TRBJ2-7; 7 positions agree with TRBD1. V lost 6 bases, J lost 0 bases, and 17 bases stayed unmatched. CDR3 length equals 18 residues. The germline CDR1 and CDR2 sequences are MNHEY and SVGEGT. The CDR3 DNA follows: TGTGCCAGCAGCCGCAAAAGCCCGGGTGACAGGGCCTCCTACGAGCAGTACTTC. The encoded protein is CASSRKSPGDRASYEQYF.

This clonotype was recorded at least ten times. This CDR3 is CASSPREGSNEKLFF. Written as DNA, the CDR3 is TGTGCCAGCAGTCCACGAGAGGGGTCTAATGAAAAACTGTTTTTT. The chain uses TRBV12-3 or TRBV12-4 and TRBJ1-4; D is perhaps TRBD1 (5 bases). V was shortened by 5 bases and J by 3 bases, with 13 bases between the two germline ends. The CDR3 has 15 amino acids.

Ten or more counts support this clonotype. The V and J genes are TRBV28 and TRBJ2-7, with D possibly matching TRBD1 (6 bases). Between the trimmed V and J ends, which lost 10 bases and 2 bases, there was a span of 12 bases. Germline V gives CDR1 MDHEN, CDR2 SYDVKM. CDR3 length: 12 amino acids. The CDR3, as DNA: TGTGCCACCTCGGACAGTCCCTACGAGCAGTACTTC. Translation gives CATSDSPYEQYF.

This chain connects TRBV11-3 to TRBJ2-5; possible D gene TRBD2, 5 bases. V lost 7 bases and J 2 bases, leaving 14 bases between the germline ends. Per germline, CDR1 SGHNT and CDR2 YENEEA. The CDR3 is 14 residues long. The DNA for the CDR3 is TGTGCCAGCACCGACTGGGAGCGTCAAGAGACCCAGTACTTC. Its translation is CASTDWERQETQYF.

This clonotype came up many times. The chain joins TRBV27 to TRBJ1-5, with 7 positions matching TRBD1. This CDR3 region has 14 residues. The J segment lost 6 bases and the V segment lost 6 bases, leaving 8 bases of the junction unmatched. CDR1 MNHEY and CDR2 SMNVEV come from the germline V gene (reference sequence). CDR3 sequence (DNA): TGTGCCAGCAGCCCCACAGGGGTCGGTCAGCCCCAGCATTTT. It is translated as CASSPTGVGQPQHF.

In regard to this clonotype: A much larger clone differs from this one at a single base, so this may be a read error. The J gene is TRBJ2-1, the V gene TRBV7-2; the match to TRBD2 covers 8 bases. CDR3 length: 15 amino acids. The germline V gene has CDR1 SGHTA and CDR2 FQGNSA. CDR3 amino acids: CACSLAGTSFHEQFF. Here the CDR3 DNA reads TGTGCCTGCAGCTTAGCTGGGACTAGTTTCCATGAGCAGTTCTTC. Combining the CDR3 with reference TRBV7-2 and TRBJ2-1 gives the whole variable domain GAGVSQSPSNKVTEKGKDVELRCDPISGHTALYWYRQSLGQGLEFLIYFQGNSAPDKSGLPSDRFSAERTGGSVSTLTIQRTQQEDSAVYLCACSLAGTSFHEQFFGPGTRLTVL.

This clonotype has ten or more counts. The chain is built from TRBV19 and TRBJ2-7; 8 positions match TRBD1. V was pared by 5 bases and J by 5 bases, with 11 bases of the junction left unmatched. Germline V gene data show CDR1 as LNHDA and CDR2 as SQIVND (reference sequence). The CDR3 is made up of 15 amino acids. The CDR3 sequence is CASSLARGLGDEQYF. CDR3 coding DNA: TGTGCCAGTAGTCTCGCCAGGGGGCTTGGGGACGAGCAGTACTTC. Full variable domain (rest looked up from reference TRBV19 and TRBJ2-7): DGGITQSPKYLFRKEGQNVTLSCEQNLNHDAMYWYRQDPGQGLRLIYYSQIVNDFQKGDIAEGYSVSREKKESFPLTVTSAQKNPTAFYLCASSLARGLGDEQYFGPGTRLTVT.